These 24 T cell receptor beta chains were sequenced from one sample in a study of CD8 T cells in Susac syndrome. Random hexamers were used to reverse transcribe an amount of roughly 0.45 to 1 ug RNA. TCRdb analysed the immunoSEQ multiplex PCR reads with MiXCR anew, one entry per CDR3 protein. The sample has a few hundred thousand distinct CDR3 sequences, 65% to 90% seen once. Sequenced material: CD8+ T cells from PBMCs. Receptors originate from a human donor with multiple sclerosis.

In DNA form, the CDR3 reads TGCGCCAGCAGCCGACTAGCGGCGAACACCGGGGAGCTGTTTTTT. This sequence encodes CASSRLAANTGELFF. The chain joins TRBV4-3 to TRBJ2-2; TRBD2 agrees at 9 bases. Per germline, CDR1 LGHNA and CDR2 YSLEER. The V and J ends lost 4 bases and 0 bases, in that order; junction bases with no gene match: 0. The CDR3 sequence is 15 residues long.

The chain couples TRBV10-3 to TRBJ2-1, with D perhaps matching TRBD2 (5 bases). This CDR3 comprises 15 residues. CDR1 is ENHRY and CDR2 is SYGVKD in the germline V gene. V was trimmed by 0 bases and J by 5 bases, leaving 11 bases between them. The CDR3 protein is CAISESLALNNEQFF. Written as DNA, the CDR3 is TGTGCCATCAGTGAGTCGTTAGCGCTGAACAATGAGCAGTTCTTC.

This clonotype occurred once. The V gene is TRBV7-8, the J gene TRBJ1-5; D not certain. The CDR3 contains 15 residues. Germline V gene lookup returns CDR1 SGHVS and CDR2 FQNEAQ. V lost 1 base, J lost 1 base, and 8 bases lay in between. Here the CDR3 DNA reads TGTGCCAGCAGCTTAGGGGAACAGAGCAATCAGCCCCAGCATTTT. Amino acid sequence: CASSLGEQSNQPQHF.

The chain employs TRBV4-3 and TRBJ2-7; D remains ambiguous. The germline gives CDR1 LGHNA, CDR2 YSLEER. Deletions cut 1 base from V and 1 base from J, with 11 bases between. The CDR3 runs 15 residues. The CDR3 loop reads CASSQAGPESYEQYF. DNA of the CDR3: TGCGCCAGCAGCCAAGCTGGCCCAGAATCCTACGAGCAGTACTTC.

This clonotype showed up just once. V is TRBV20-1 and J is TRBJ1-2; a possible D gene is TRBD1 (6 bases). The V end was cut by 3 bases, the J end by 3 bases, with 14 bases between. Germline V gene lookup returns CDR1 DFQATT and CDR2 SNEGSKA (reference sequence). This CDR3 is 14 amino acids long. CDR3 coding DNA: TGCAGTGCTAGCCCCAGGGGCGGGCACTATGGCTACACCTTC. Protein: CSASPRGGHYGYTF.

This chain links TRBV20-1 with TRBJ2-7, with D possibly called TRBD1 or TRBD2 (6 bases each). The germline V gene encodes CDR1 DFQATT and CDR2 SNEGSKA (reference sequence). The V end lost 5 bases, the J end lost 6 bases, and 14 bases lay between the germline ends. The CDR3 is 12 residues long. The CDR3 DNA reads TGCAGTGCTTTTCCGGAGGGGGTCGAGCAGTACTTC. This translates into CSAFPEGVEQYF.

The rearrangement links TRBV6-2 or TRBV6-3 to TRBJ2-2; D is tentatively TRBD1 or TRBD2 (5 bases each). V was clipped by 6 bases and J by 2 bases, with 10 bases between them. The CDR3 is 14 residues long. Germline lookup yields CDR1 MNHEY and CDR2 SVGEGT. The CDR3 protein is CASRRDVNTGELFF. In DNA, the CDR3 is TGTGCCAGCAGACGGGACGTCAACACCGGGGAGCTGTTTTTT.

Note on this clonotype: The final CDR3 position lacks the conserved phenylalanine or tryptophan, pointing to a likely read error. This chain links TRBV7-2 with TRBJ2-1; 11 nucleotides agree with TRBD2. V was pared by 2 bases and J by 9 bases, with 3 bases of the junction left unmatched. This CDR3 has 14 amino acids. Germline V CDR1 and CDR2: SGHTA, FQGNSA. CDR3 in DNA: TGTGCCAGCAGCTTAACTAGCGGGAGTGGTGAGCAGTTCGTC. It encodes CASSLTSGSGEQFV.

This chain links TRBV27 with TRBJ2-1; 9 nucleotides agree with TRBD2. The CDR3 covers 15 residues. The germline V gene encodes CDR1 MNHEY and CDR2 SMNVEV (reference sequence). Trimming removed 3 bases from V and 6 bases from J; junction bases left unmatched: 6. This chain's CDR3 is CASSLTGLASNEQFF. The DNA of the CDR3 is TGTGCCAGCAGTTTGACGGGACTAGCATCCAATGAGCAGTTCTTC.

This chain uses TRBV4-3 with TRBJ2-7; 11 bases map to TRBD1. CDR3 length equals 15 residues. CDR1 is LGHNA, CDR2 YSLEER, per germline. The junction had 7 bases not matched to a gene; V was cut back by 3 bases and J by 6 bases. The CDR3 sequence: CASSHLTGTGGEQYF. The CDR3, as DNA: TGCGCCAGCAGCCATCTTACCGGGACAGGGGGCGAGCAGTACTTC.

The chain uses TRBV7-9 and TRBJ2-1; the match to TRBD2 covers 9 bases. This CDR3 is built from 15 residues. Trimming took 5 bases from V and 6 from J; bases not matched to a gene: 8. Germline V gene sequence: CDR1 SEHNR, CDR2 FQNEAQ (reference sequence). CDR3 amino acids: CASSPGTSRGNEQFF. CDR3 nucleotides: TGTGCCAGCAGCCCTGGGACTAGCCGGGGCAATGAGCAGTTCTTC.

This clonotype was detected once. The chain couples TRBV6-1 to TRBJ2-3; 7 bases match TRBD1. The ends lost 0 bases at V and 2 bases at J; junction bases unmatched: 11. Germline CDR1 reads MNHNS; CDR2 reads SASEGT. The CDR3 has 18 residues. CDR3 DNA: TGTGCCAGCAGTGAAGCGGACCGGGACAGCTTTTACACAGATACGCAGTATTTT. Residues: CASSEADRDSFYTDTQYF.

The chain recombines TRBV11-2 with TRBJ2-1; D is unresolved. This CDR3 is 13 amino acids long. V was clipped by 1 base and J by 4 bases, with 5 bases between them. Germline values: CDR1 SGHAT, CDR2 FQNNGV. CDR3 sequence reads: CASSLVQYNEQFF. The CDR3 nucleotides read TGTGCCAGCAGCTTAGTTCAGTACAATGAGCAGTTCTTC.

The genes are TRBV20-1 and TRBJ2-6; D not certain. The ends were cut back, 0 bases at V and 0 bases at J, with 9 bases in the middle. Germline V lookup: CDR1 DFQATT, CDR2 SNEGSKA (reference sequence). The CDR3 contains 16 residues. The CDR3 spells CSARDQSLSGANVLTF. CDR3 in DNA: TGCAGTGCTAGAGATCAGTCACTCTCTGGGGCCAACGTCCTGACTTTC.

There are a few counts of this clonotype. The CDR3 nucleotides read TGTGCCAGCAGTTACGCCTACGAGCAGTACTTC. Amino acid sequence: CASSYAYEQYF. The chain recombines TRBV6-2 or TRBV6-3 with TRBJ2-7, with D unresolved. Germline values: CDR1 MNHEY, CDR2 SVGEGT. This CDR3 has 11 residues. V was clipped by 2 bases and J by 2 bases, with 1 base between them.

The chain is built from TRBV7-9 and TRBJ2-3, with 8 nucleotides matching TRBD2. Per the germline V gene, CDR1 is SEHNR and CDR2 is FQNEAQ (reference sequence). The CDR3 runs to 16 residues. V was pared by 5 bases and J by 0 bases, with 7 bases of the junction left unmatched. The CDR3 region is CASSPPREDSTDTQYF. CDR3 in DNA: TGTGCCAGCAGCCCTCCGCGGGAGGACAGCACAGATACGCAGTATTTT. The complete variable domain, with remaining parts taken from reference TRBV7-9 and TRBJ2-3, reads DTGVSQNPRHKITKRGQNVTFRCDPISEHNRLYWYRQTLGQGPEFLTYFQNEAQLEKSRLLSDRFSAERPKGSFSTLEIQRTEQGDSAMYLCASSPPREDSTDTQYFGPGTRLTVL.

The chain is built from TRBV5-1 and TRBJ2-7; D may be TRBD1 or TRBD2 (5 bases each). CDR1 and CDR2 from the germline V gene are SGHRS and YFSETQ. The CDR3 sequence is 14 residues long. V lost 2 bases to trimming and J lost 3 bases, with 12 bases between them. The CDR3 is CASSLWSGGYEQYF. DNA for the CDR3: TGCGCCAGCAGCTTATGGAGTGGGGGCTACGAGCAGTACTTC.

V usage is TRBV27 and J usage is TRBJ1-2; TRBD1 might be the D (6 bases). The germline V and J ends were trimmed by 2 bases and 7 bases, with 11 bases remaining between them. CDR3 length: 13 residues. The germline V gene encodes CDR1 MNHEY and CDR2 SMNVEV (reference sequence). The CDR3 coding sequence is TGTGCCAGCAGTTTAGGTCAGGGGATTGGCTACACCTTC. It is translated as CASSLGQGIGYTF.

This clonotype was observed a single time. The V and J genes are TRBV5-1 and TRBJ2-4; D could derive from TRBD1 or TRBD2 (5 bases each). Germline-derived CDR1 and CDR2 are SGHRS and YFSETQ. Trimming cost V 1 base and J 1 base, with 12 bases left between them. The CDR3 covers 16 residues. The CDR3 DNA follows: TGCGCCAGCAGCTTGTATCTTGAGGGGGCCAAAAACATTCAGTACTTC. It is translated as CASSLYLEGAKNIQYF. The full variable domain, with the rest looked up from reference TRBV5-1 and TRBJ2-4, is KAGVTQTPRYLIKTRGQQVTLSCSPISGHRSVSWYQQTPGQGLQFLFEYFSETQRNKGNFPGRFSGRQFSNSRSEMNVSTLELGDSALYLCASSLYLEGAKNIQYFGAGTRLSVL.

The CDR3 DNA reads TGTGCCATCAGTGAGAGTGGGAGCCTAGGCCGGCAGTACTTC. It translates to CAISESGSLGRQYF. The rearrangement joins TRBV10-3 to TRBJ2-7; maybe TRBD2 (5 bases). The germline V and J ends were trimmed by 2 bases and 9 bases, with 17 bases remaining between them. The CDR3 spans 14 residues. The germline gives CDR1 ENHRY, CDR2 SYGVKD.

The chain combines TRBV27 with TRBJ2-7; either TRBD1 or TRBD2 may supply D (5 bases each). Trimming stripped 3 bases from V and 7 bases from J, with 13 bases between. The germline V gene has CDR1 MNHEY and CDR2 SMNVEV (reference sequence). The CDR3 extends over 13 amino acids. This chain's CDR3 is CASSFGTAREQYF. The CDR3 bases are TGTGCCAGCAGTTTCGGGACCGCCCGGGAGCAGTACTTC.

Here the CDR3 reads CATSDGGYPNQPQHF. The DNA of the CDR3 is TGTGCCACCAGTGATGGGGGATACCCTAATCAGCCCCAGCATTTT. The chain is built from TRBV24-1 and TRBJ1-5; D may be TRBD1 (5 bases). Germline V gives CDR1 KGHDR, CDR2 SFDVKD. V was trimmed by 3 bases and J by 4 bases, leaving 12 bases between them. The CDR3 covers 15 residues.

In this sample, this clonotype turned up once. The DNA for the CDR3 is TGTGCCAGTAGTATAGATCGGGCAGCGTTTACCTACAATGAGCAGTTCTTC. Protein sequence: CASSIDRAAFTYNEQFF. The chain couples TRBV19 to TRBJ2-1, with D unclear. Germline-derived CDR1 and CDR2 are LNHDA and SQIVND (reference sequence). This CDR3 has 17 residues. The V end lost 0 bases, the J end lost 2 bases, and 14 bases lay between the germline ends. Complete variable domain (other parts from reference TRBV19 and TRBJ2-1): DGGITQSPKYLFRKEGQNVTLSCEQNLNHDAMYWYRQDPGQGLRLIYYSQIVNDFQKGDIAEGYSVSREKKESFPLTVTSAQKNPTAFYLCASSIDRAAFTYNEQFFGPGTRLTVL.

The V call is TRBV7-6, the J call TRBJ2-1, with TRBD2 matching over 11 bases. The trim removed 4 bases at V and 10 bases at J, leaving 6 bases unmatched. Per the germline V gene, CDR1 is SGHVS and CDR2 is FNYEAQ. CDR3 length equals 14 residues. The CDR3, as DNA: TGTGCCAGCAGCTCTAGACTAGCGGGAACGGAGCAGTTCTTC. Translation gives CASSSRLAGTEQFF.